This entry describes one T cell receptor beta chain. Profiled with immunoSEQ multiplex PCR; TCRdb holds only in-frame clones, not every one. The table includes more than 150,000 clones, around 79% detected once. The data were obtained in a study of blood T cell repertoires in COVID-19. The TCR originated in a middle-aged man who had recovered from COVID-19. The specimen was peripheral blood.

The CDR3 protein is CASRGTEVSYEQYF. DNA of the CDR3: TGTGCCAGCAGAGGGACAGAGGTCTCCTACGAGCAGTACTTC. The chain carries TRBV2 and TRBJ2-7; 7 bases are a match to TRBD1. The CDR3 extends over 14 amino acids. Germline CDR1 and CDR2: SNHLY and FYNNEI. V shed 6 bases, J shed 0 bases, and the junction held 5 bases outside the gene matches.